The clone carrying this TCR beta chain was counted a few times. Its specificity is not known. Other nucleotide sequences in the sample specify the same CDR3. The sample originates from a study of shared clonotypes between healthy human individuals. Study-wide background: Per donor, three plates held CD4 naive cells, three held CD4 memory, two held CD8 naive and one held CD8 memory. General study findings and limits: Expectations were that clonotype sharing among donors would be affected by sequencing depth. Since donors were few, the genetic and exposure-history diversity represented was limited.

CDR3 length: 14 amino acids. With 6 bases removed from V and 4 bases from J, the gap between germline ends came to 15 bases. Per the germline V gene, CDR1 is MNHNS and CDR2 is SASEGT. Data came from immunoSEQ multiplex PCR; TCRdb stores just in-frame clones and leaves some out. The sample includes 2.5 million or so clones, roughly 92% of them seen just once. The sequence was collected from a man aged 18-30 years in good health. Input material: naive CD4+ T cells sorted from blood. Subset of the sample: CD45RA+ positively selected. This chain uses TRBV6-1 with TRBJ1-2; TRBD1 might be the D (6 bases). CDR3 loop: CASSALGAGYGYTF. In DNA form, the CDR3 reads TGTGCCAGCAGCGCCCTGGGGGCGGGCTATGGCTACACCTTC.